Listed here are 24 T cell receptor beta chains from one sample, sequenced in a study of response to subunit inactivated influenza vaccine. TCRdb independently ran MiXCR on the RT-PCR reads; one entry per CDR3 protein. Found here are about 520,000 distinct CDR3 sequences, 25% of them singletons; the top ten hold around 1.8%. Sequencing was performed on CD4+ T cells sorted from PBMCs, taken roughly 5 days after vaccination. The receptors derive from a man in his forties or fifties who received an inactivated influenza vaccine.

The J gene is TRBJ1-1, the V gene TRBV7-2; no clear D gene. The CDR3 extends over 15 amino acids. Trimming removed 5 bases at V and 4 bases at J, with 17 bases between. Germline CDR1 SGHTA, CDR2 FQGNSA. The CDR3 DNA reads TGTGCCAGCAGCCAACTTATTTCGACTCCCACTGAAGCTTTCTTT. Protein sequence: CASSQLISTPTEAFF.

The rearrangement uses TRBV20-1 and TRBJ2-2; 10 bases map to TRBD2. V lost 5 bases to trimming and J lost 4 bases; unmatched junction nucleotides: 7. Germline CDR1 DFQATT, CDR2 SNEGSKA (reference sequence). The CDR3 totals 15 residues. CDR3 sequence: CSAPRAGGPTGELFF. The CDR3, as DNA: TGCAGTGCTCCTCGAGCGGGAGGGCCCACCGGGGAGCTGTTTTTT.

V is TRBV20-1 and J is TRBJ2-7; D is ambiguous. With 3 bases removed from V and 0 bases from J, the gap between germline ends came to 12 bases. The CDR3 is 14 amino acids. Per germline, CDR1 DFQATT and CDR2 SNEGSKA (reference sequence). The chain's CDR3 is CSASPPYSSYEQYF. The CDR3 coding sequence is TGCAGTGCTAGCCCCCCTTACAGCTCCTACGAGCAGTACTTC.

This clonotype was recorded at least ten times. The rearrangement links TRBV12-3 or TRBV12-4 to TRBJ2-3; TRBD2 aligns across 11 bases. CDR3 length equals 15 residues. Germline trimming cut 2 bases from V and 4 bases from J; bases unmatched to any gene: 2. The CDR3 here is CASSLTSGSPDTQYF. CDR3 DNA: TGTGCCAGCAGTTTAACTAGCGGGAGTCCAGATACGCAGTATTTT.

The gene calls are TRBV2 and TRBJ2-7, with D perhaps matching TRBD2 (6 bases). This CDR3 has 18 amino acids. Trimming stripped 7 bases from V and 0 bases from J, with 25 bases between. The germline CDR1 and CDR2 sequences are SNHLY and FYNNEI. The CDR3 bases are TGTGCCAGCACCGCGGTGGCAGGGCCGGCGGGACTCTCCTACGAGCAGTACTTC. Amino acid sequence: CASTAVAGPAGLSYEQYF.

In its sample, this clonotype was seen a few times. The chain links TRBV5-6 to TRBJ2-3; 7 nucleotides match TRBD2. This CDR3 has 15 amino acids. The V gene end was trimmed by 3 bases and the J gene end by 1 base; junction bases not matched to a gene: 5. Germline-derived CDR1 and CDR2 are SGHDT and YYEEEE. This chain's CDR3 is CASSSPSGRTDTQYF. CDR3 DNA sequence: TGTGCCAGCAGCTCACCTAGCGGACGCACAGATACGCAGTATTTT. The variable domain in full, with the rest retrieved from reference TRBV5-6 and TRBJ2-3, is DAGVTQSPTHLIKTRGQQVTLRCSPKSGHDTVSWYQQALGQGPQFIFQYYEEEERQRGNFPDRFSGHQFPNYSSELNVNALLLGDSALYLCASSSPSGRTDTQYFGPGTRLTVL.

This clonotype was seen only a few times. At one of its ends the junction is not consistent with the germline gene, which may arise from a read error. This chain's CDR3 is CASSLTLGYEQYF. In DNA form, the CDR3 reads TGTGCCAGCAGCCTAACACTCGGTTACGAGCAGTACTTC. V is TRBV7-3 and J is TRBJ2-7, with D uncertain. CDR3 size: 13 residues. The germline CDR1 and CDR2 sequences are SGHTA and FQGTGA. Supplemented by reference TRBV7-3 and TRBJ2-7, the full variable domain reads GAGVSQTPSNKVTEKGKYVELRCDPISGHTALYWYRQSLGQGPEFLIYFQGTGAADDSGLPNDRFFAVRPEGSVSTLKIQRTERGDSAVYLCASSLTLGYEQYFGPGTRLTVT.

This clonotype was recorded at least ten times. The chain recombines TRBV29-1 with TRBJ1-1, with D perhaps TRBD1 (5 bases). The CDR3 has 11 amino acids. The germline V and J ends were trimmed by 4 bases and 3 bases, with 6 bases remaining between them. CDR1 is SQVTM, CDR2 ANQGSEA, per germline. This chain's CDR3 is CSVVRDTEAFF. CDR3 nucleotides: TGCAGCGTTGTCAGGGACACTGAAGCTTTCTTT.

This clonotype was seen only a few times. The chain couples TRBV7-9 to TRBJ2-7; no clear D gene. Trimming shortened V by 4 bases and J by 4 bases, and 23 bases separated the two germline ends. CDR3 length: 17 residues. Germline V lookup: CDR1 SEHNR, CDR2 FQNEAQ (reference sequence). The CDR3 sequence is CASSSVPPQTPRYEQYF. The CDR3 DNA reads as TGTGCCAGCAGCTCTGTTCCTCCACAGACTCCCAGGTACGAGCAGTACTTC.

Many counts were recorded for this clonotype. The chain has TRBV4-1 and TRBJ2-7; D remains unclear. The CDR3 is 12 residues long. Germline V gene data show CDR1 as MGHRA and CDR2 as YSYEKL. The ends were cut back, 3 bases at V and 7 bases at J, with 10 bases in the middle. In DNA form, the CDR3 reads TGCGCCAGCAGCCAGCCGTACGGGGAGCAGTACTTC. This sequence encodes CASSQPYGEQYF.

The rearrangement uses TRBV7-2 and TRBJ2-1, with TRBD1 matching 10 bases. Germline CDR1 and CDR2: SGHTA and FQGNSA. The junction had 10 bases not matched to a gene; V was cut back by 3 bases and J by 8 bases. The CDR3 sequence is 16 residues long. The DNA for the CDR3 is TGTGCCAGCAGCTTGAGGGGGACAGGGGAGAAGTATGAGCAGTTCTTC. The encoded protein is CASSLRGTGEKYEQFF.

The chain's CDR3 is CSTRTGSSSYEQYF. The CDR3 DNA reads TGCAGCACTCGAACAGGGTCATCCTCCTACGAGCAGTACTTC. The rearrangement uses TRBV29-1 and TRBJ2-7, with a tentative D call TRBD1 (6 bases). Germline V lookup: CDR1 SQVTM, CDR2 ANQGSEA. The ends were cut back, 8 bases at V and 0 bases at J, with 17 bases in the middle. The CDR3 contains 14 residues.

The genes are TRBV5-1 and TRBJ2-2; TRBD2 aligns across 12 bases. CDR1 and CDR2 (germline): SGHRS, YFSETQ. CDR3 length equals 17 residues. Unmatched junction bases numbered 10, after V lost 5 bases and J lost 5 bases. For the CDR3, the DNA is TGCGCCAGCAGTCTAAACCCGACTAGCGGGAGAACCGGGGAGCTGTTTTTT. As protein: CASSLNPTSGRTGELFF.

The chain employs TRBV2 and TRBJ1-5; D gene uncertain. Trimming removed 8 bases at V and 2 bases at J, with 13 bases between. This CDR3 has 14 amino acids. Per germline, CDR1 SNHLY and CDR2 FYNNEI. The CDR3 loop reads CASSPERGNQPQHF. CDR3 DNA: TGTGCCAGCTCGCCAGAGAGAGGCAATCAGCCCCAGCATTTT.

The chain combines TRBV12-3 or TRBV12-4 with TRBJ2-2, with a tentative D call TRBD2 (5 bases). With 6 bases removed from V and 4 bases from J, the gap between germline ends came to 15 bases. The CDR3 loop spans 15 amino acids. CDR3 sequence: CASSLAGLSTGELFF. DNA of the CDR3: TGTGCCAGCAGCCTAGCCGGACTCAGCACCGGGGAGCTGTTTTTT.

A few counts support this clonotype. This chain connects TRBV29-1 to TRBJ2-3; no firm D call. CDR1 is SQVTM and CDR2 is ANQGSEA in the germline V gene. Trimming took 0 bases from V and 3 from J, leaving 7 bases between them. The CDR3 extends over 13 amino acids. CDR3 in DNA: TGCAGCGTTGAAGATTATACGACAGATACGCAGTATTTT. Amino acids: CSVEDYTTDTQYF.

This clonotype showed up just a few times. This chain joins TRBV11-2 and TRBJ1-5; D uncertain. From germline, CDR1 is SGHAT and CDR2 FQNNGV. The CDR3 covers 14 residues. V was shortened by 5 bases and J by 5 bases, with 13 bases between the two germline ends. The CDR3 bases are TGTGCCAGCAGCCCAGCACAAGCGGATCAGCCCCAGCATTTT. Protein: CASSPAQADQPQHF. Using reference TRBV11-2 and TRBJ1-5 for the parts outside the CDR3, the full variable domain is EAGVAQSPRYKIIEKRQSVAFWCNPISGHATLYWYQQILGQGPKLLIQFQNNGVVDDSQLPKDRFSAERLKGVDSTLKIQPAKLEDSAVYLCASSPAQADQPQHFGDGTRLSIL.

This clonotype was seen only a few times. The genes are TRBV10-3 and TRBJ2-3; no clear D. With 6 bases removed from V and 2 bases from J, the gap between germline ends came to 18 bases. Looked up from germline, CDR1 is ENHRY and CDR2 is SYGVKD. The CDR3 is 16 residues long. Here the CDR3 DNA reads TGTGCCATCAGATCCGCGGCGTCCCTAGTCACAGATACGCAGTATTTT. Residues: CAIRSAASLVTDTQYF.

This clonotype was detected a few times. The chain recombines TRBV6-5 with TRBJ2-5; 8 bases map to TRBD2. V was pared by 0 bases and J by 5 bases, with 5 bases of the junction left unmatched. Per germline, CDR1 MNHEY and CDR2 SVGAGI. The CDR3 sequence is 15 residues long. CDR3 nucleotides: TGTGCCAGCAGTTACTCGGCGGGAGGACCGGAGACCCAGTACTTC. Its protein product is CASSYSAGGPETQYF.

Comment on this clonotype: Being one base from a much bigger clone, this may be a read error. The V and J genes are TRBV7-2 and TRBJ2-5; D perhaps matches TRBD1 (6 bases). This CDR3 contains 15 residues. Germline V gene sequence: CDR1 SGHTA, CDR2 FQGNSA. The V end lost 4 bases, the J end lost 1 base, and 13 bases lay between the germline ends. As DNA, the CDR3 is TGTGCCAGCAGCTCCCCCGGGACATTCCAAGAGACCCAGTACTTC. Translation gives CASSSPGTFQETQYF.

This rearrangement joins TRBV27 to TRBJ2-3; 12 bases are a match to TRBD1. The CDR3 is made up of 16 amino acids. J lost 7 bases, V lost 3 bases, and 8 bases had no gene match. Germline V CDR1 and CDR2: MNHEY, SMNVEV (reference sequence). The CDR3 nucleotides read TGTGCCAGCAGTTTTACCGGGACAGGGGGCATGAATACGCAGTATTTT. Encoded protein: CASSFTGTGGMNTQYF.

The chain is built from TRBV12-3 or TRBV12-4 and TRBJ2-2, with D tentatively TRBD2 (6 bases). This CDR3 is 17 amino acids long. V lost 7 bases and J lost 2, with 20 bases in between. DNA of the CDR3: TGTGCCAGCACCGTAGGAGGGGTCCTCCTAAACACCGGGGAGCTGTTTTTT. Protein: CASTVGGVLLNTGELFF.

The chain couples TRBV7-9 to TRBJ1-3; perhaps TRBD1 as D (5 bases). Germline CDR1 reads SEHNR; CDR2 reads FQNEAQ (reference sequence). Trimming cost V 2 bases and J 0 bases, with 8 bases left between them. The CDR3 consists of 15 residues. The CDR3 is CASSLPGYSGNTIYF. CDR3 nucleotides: TGTGCCAGCAGCTTACCAGGGTACTCTGGAAACACCATATATTTT. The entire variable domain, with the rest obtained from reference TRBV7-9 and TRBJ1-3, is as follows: DTGVSQNPRHKITKRGQNVTFRCDPISEHNRLYWYRQTLGQGPEFLTYFQNEAQLEKSRLLSDRFSAERPKGSFSTLEIQRTEQGDSAMYLCASSLPGYSGNTIYFGEGSWLTVV.

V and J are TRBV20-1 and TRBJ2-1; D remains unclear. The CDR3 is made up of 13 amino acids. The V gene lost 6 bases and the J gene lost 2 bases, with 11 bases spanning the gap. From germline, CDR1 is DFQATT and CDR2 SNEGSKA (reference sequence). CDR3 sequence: CSALRLAYNEQFF. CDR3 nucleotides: TGCAGTGCCTTGCGACTCGCCTACAATGAGCAGTTCTTC.